One sample yielded the 32 T cell receptor beta chains listed below, sequenced in a study of blood T cells in healthy people across ages. Combining a sample-barcoded 5' primer with a J-beta primer mix, a second PCR ran for 7 to 11 cycles. TCRdb itself ran the 5' RACE reads through MiXCR, one entry per CDR3 protein. The sample yields about 720,000 distinct CDR3 sequences, approximately 21% seen once. Sequencing was done on a sample of blood. All receptors come from a man aged 70-80 years in good health.

This chain connects TRBV4-2 to TRBJ2-5, with 8 bases fitting TRBD2. The J call may be mistaken, given a closer DNA end match to TRBJ2-1. This CDR3 is 15 amino acids long. Germline V gene data show CDR1 as LGHNA and CDR2 as YNFKEQ. The CDR3 nucleotides are TGTGCCAGCAGCCGCCCGCGGGGGGTCTACAATGAGCAGTTCTTC. Translation: CASSRPRGVYNEQFF.

The CDR3 nucleotides are TGTGCCAGCAGTCTTGACTCTTCTCAGACGCAGTATTTT. Encoded protein: CASSLDSSQTQYF. This chain uses TRBV28 with TRBJ2-3; no firm D call. Germline-derived CDR1 and CDR2 are MDHEN and SYDVKM. The CDR3 is 13 amino acids. The V end lost 5 bases, the J end lost 9 bases, and 15 bases lay between the germline ends.

This clonotype was counted only a few times. The chain is built from TRBV7-2 and TRBJ2-4; D is perhaps TRBD1 (5 bases). Trimming took 5 bases from V and 0 from J, leaving 17 bases between them. The CDR3 covers 17 residues. Looked up from germline, CDR1 is SGHTA and CDR2 is FQGNSA. The CDR3 coding sequence is TGTGCCAGCAGCCAACGCGCTTGGGGCCTAGCCAAAAACATTCAGTACTTC. The encoded protein is CASSQRAWGLAKNIQYF.

The V call is TRBV6-5, the J call TRBJ1-1; D uncertain. CDR1 is MNHEY and CDR2 is SVGAGI in the germline V gene. Trimming took 7 bases from V and 3 from J, leaving 6 bases between them. The CDR3 sequence is 11 residues long. The CDR3 bases are TGTGCCAGCACCGGTTACACTGAAGCTTTCTTT. Protein sequence: CASTGYTEAFF.

CDR3 nucleotides: TGTGCCAGCGGGCCCGGGGACGTCCCGTACACGCAGTATTTT. This sequence encodes CASGPGDVPYTQYF. This chain uses TRBV28 with TRBJ2-3, with D tentatively TRBD1 or TRBD2 (5 bases each). Trimming stripped 8 bases from V and 9 bases from J, with 21 bases between. CDR1 and CDR2 from the germline V gene are MDHEN and SYDVKM. The CDR3 consists of 14 residues.

On this clonotype itself: Germline is not matched at one junction end, which may reflect a read error. The chain is built from TRBV5-1 and TRBJ2-3; 9 bases match TRBD2. The germline V gene encodes CDR1 SGHRS and CDR2 YFSETQ. This CDR3 is 14 amino acids long. The CDR3 coding sequence is TGCACCAGCAGCTTGGGACTAGCAACAGATACGCAGTATTTT. It is translated as CTSSLGLATDTQYF.

The chain links TRBV6-4 to TRBJ1-1, with D perhaps TRBD1 (6 bases). Per the germline V gene, CDR1 is MRHNA and CDR2 is SNTAGT. There are 17 residues in the CDR3. Deletions cut 6 bases from V and 1 base from J, with 21 bases between. CDR3 region: CASRHRVRGEENTEAFF. The DNA for the CDR3 is TGTGCCAGCAGGCACAGGGTCCGAGGCGAGGAGAACACTGAAGCTTTCTTT.

This chain joins TRBV20-1 and TRBJ2-4; 7 bases are a match to TRBD2. CDR1 DFQATT and CDR2 SNEGSKA come from the germline V gene (reference sequence). The CDR3 covers 12 residues. V was pared by 3 bases and J by 9 bases, with 5 bases of the junction left unmatched. CDR3 nucleotide sequence: TGCAGTGCTAGGACTAGCCGTTCCATTCAGTACTTC. The encoded protein is CSARTSRSIQYF.

There are a few counts of this clonotype. The rearrangement joins TRBV20-1 to TRBJ2-4, with 14 nucleotides matching TRBD2. CDR1 is DFQATT, CDR2 SNEGSKA, per germline (reference sequence). This CDR3 spans 17 amino acids. The ends lost 5 bases at V and 0 bases at J; junction bases unmatched: 6. Here the CDR3 DNA reads TGCAGTGCTGGGGGGACTAGCGGGGGCGAAGCCAAAAACATTCAGTACTTC. This sequence encodes CSAGGTSGGEAKNIQYF.

This clonotype was seen only a few times. V usage is TRBV30 and J usage is TRBJ1-2; possibly TRBD1 for D (5 bases). Germline CDR1 reads GTSNPN; CDR2 reads SVGIG (reference sequence). This CDR3 has 13 amino acids. Between the trimmed V and J ends, which lost 0 bases and 8 bases, there was a span of 13 bases. The CDR3 sequence: CAWSVMGLGGYTF. For the CDR3, the DNA is TGTGCCTGGAGTGTAATGGGGCTTGGGGGCTACACCTTC. Full variable domain (outside the CDR3, taken from reference TRBV30 and TRBJ1-2): SQTIHQWPATLVQPVGSPLSLECTVEGTSNPNLYWYRQAAGRGLQLLFYSVGIGQISSEVPQNLSASRPQDRQFILSSKKLLLSDSGFYLCAWSVMGLGGYTFGSGTRLTVV.

This clonotype has a count of ten or more. The V and J genes are TRBV7-9 and TRBJ2-1; perhaps TRBD2 as D (5 bases). The CDR3 has 13 amino acids. The germline gives CDR1 SEHNR, CDR2 FQNEAQ (reference sequence). Between the trimmed V and J ends, which lost 5 bases and 5 bases, there was a span of 10 bases. The CDR3: CASSLGLDNEQFF. The CDR3 coding sequence is TGTGCCAGCAGCCTAGGACTGGACAATGAGCAGTTCTTC.

This chain joins TRBV29-1 and TRBJ2-5; 7 bases match TRBD1. V lost 7 bases, J lost 3 bases, and 5 bases stayed unmatched. The germline V gene encodes CDR1 SQVTM and CDR2 ANQGSEA. The CDR3 covers 12 residues. The CDR3 reads CSGRDSKETQYF. The CDR3 DNA reads TGCAGCGGCAGGGACAGCAAAGAGACCCAGTACTTC.

The chain carries TRBV6-5 and TRBJ1-3; the D gene is possibly TRBD1 (5 bases). CDR3 length: 15 amino acids. V was shortened by 8 bases and J by 0 bases, with 14 bases between the two germline ends. The germline V gene has CDR1 MNHEY and CDR2 SVGAGI. The CDR3 region has the DNA TGTGCCAGCGCCCTAGGGGCGTACTCTGGAAACACCATATATTTT. It is translated as CASALGAYSGNTIYF.

In this sample, this clonotype turned up a few times. This chain links TRBV7-9 with TRBJ1-3; D is unresolved. Trimming pared 7 bases from V and 3 bases from J, leaving 13 bases between. This CDR3 has 14 amino acids. Germline CDR1 SEHNR, CDR2 FQNEAQ (reference sequence). CDR3 coding DNA: TGTGCCAGCACCCTCGGGAGTGTTGGAAACACCATATATTTT. Translated: CASTLGSVGNTIYF.

This clonotype was picked up a small number of times. V gene TRBV12-3 or TRBV12-4 combines with J gene TRBJ1-4; D possibly corresponds to TRBD1 (6 bases). The CDR3 is 15 amino acids. V gave up 1 base and J gave up 7 bases, with 13 bases separating them. The CDR3 loop reads CASSLGGAGAEKLFF. As DNA, the CDR3 is TGTGCCAGCAGTTTAGGGGGGGCCGGCGCTGAAAAACTGTTTTTT.

The CDR3 bases are TGTGCCAGCAGGATTGCAGGGAGAGGCTACACCTTC. Its protein product is CASRIAGRGYTF. V gene TRBV12-3 or TRBV12-4 combines with J gene TRBJ1-2; possible D gene TRBD1, 5 bases. V gave up 6 bases and J gave up 8 bases, with 13 bases separating them. This CDR3 comprises 12 residues.

This clonotype was seen only a few times. The CDR3 region has the DNA TGTGCCACCAGAGGGGGGAGAGCTTTCTTT. Its protein is CATRGGRAFF. The chain links TRBV12-3 or TRBV12-4 to TRBJ1-1, with D possibly being TRBD1 (6 bases). V lost 10 bases, J lost 10 bases, and 13 bases lay in between. This CDR3 region has 10 residues.

The chain is built from TRBV11-2 and TRBJ1-1; TRBD1 might be the D (6 bases). Trimming removed 5 bases from V and 0 bases from J, with 10 bases in between. Looked up from germline, CDR1 is SGHAT and CDR2 is FQNNGV. The CDR3 spans 14 residues. CDR3 sequence (DNA): TGTGCCAGCAGCGCGGCAGGGGTGAACACTGAAGCTTTCTTT. This encodes CASSAAGVNTEAFF.

This clonotype was counted only a few times. The chain combines TRBV4-1 with TRBJ1-2; tentatively, D is TRBD1 (5 bases). The CDR3 consists of 19 residues. CDR1 is MGHRA and CDR2 is YSYEKL in the germline V gene. V was shortened by 0 bases and J by 1 base, with 21 bases between the two germline ends. The CDR3 is CASSQERSVLGTINYGYTF. CDR3 sequence (DNA): TGCGCCAGCAGCCAAGAACGGTCCGTCCTCGGGACCATTAACTATGGCTACACCTTC.

This clonotype was detected only a few times. The chain links TRBV6-6 to TRBJ2-1; D assignment may be TRBD1 or TRBD2 (5 bases each). The length of the CDR3 is 16 residues. Trimming shortened V by 6 bases and J by 8 bases, and 23 bases separated the two germline ends. The germline CDR1 and CDR2 sequences are MNHNY and SVGAGI (reference sequence). CDR3: CASSPGTGKRVDEQFF. The CDR3 DNA is TGTGCCAGCAGCCCCGGGACGGGGAAAAGGGTCGATGAGCAGTTCTTC.

The chain joins TRBV27 to TRBJ1-1; D is unresolved. Trimming cost V 8 bases and J 4 bases, with 14 bases left between them. Germline V CDR1 and CDR2: MNHEY, SMNVEV (reference sequence). The CDR3 contains 13 residues. The CDR3 DNA reads as TGTGCCAGCTGGCGGTCACTAGGCACTGAAGCTTTCTTT. It is translated as CASWRSLGTEAFF.

Notes on this clonotype: The conserved phenylalanine or tryptophan is not found at the CDR3 terminus, so this likely reflects a read error. The chain combines TRBV7-2 with TRBJ1-2, with unresolved D. The length of the CDR3 is 14 residues. Germline-derived CDR1 and CDR2 are SGHTA and FQGNSA. Trimming left V 1 base short and J 2 bases short, with 8 bases between. The CDR3 reads CASSLERMNYGYTL. The CDR3 DNA reads as TGTGCCAGCAGCTTAGAAAGGATGAACTATGGCTACACCCTC.

The chain links TRBV7-2 to TRBJ2-5; D is perhaps TRBD1 (6 bases). The DNA matches TRBJ2-1 better at its end, which makes the J call doubtful. Per the germline V gene, CDR1 is SGHTA and CDR2 is FQGNSA. The CDR3 covers 12 residues. The CDR3 loop is CASSFLGGEQFF. The DNA of the CDR3 is TGTGCCAGCAGTTTTCTAGGGGGTGAGCAGTTCTTC.

Here the CDR3 reads CASSQVGLGTSSETQYF. DNA for the CDR3: TGTGCCAGCAGCCAAGTAGGTCTAGGCACGTCGTCAGAGACCCAGTACTTC. The chain links TRBV14 to TRBJ2-5; D uncertain. The CDR3 sequence is 17 residues long. Trimming pared 1 base from V and 4 bases from J, leaving 19 bases between. Germline V gives CDR1 SGHDN, CDR2 FVKESK.

This clonotype showed up just a few times. The chain joins TRBV4-2 to TRBJ1-4, with 9 bases lining up with TRBD1. With 0 bases clipped from V and 3 bases from J, the junction kept 5 bases outside the gene matches. Germline V gene sequence: CDR1 LGHNA, CDR2 YNFKEQ. The CDR3 loop spans 17 amino acids. The CDR3 loop reads CASSQDFRTGANEKLFF. The CDR3 DNA is TGTGCCAGCAGCCAAGATTTCCGGACAGGGGCTAATGAAAAACTGTTTTTT.

There are a few counts of this clonotype. The chain combines TRBV6-1 with TRBJ2-3, with 9 bases fitting TRBD2. The junction had 12 bases not matched to a gene; V was cut back by 2 bases and J by 6 bases. CDR3 length equals 17 residues. CDR1 is MNHNS and CDR2 is SASEGT in the germline V gene. The CDR3 coding sequence is TGTGCCAGCAGTGAACCTTTTGGAGCGGGGGGTCTGGATACGCAGTATTTT. It translates to CASSEPFGAGGLDTQYF.

V and J are TRBV5-1 and TRBJ2-1; 13 nucleotides agree with TRBD2. CDR3 length: 15 residues. Unmatched junction bases numbered 8, after V lost 4 bases and J lost 10 bases. The germline gives CDR1 SGHRS, CDR2 YFSETQ. CDR3 loop: CASSPGTSGTWEQFF. For the CDR3, the DNA is TGCGCCAGCAGCCCCGGGACTAGCGGGACATGGGAGCAGTTCTTC. Combining the CDR3 with reference TRBV5-1 and TRBJ2-1 gives the whole variable domain KAGVTQTPRYLIKTRGQQVTLSCSPISGHRSVSWYQQTPGQGLQFLFEYFSETQRNKGNFPGRFSGRQFSNSRSEMNVSTLELGDSALYLCASSPGTSGTWEQFFGPGTRLTVL.

A few counts support this clonotype. The chain couples TRBV7-7 to TRBJ1-4; D not certain. The germline V gene encodes CDR1 SSHAT and CDR2 FNYEAQ (reference sequence). Trimming cost V 5 bases and J 8 bases, with 18 bases left between them. This CDR3 comprises 15 residues. CDR3: CASSQGRLGIEKLFF. The CDR3 region has the DNA TGTGCCAGCAGCCAAGGCCGTCTTGGGATAGAAAAACTGTTTTTT.

This clonotype was seen a few times. The rearrangement uses TRBV5-1 and TRBJ1-4; D is uncertain. V was pared by 0 bases and J by 7 bases, with 13 bases between. CDR3 length: 15 amino acids. CDR1 and CDR2 (germline): SGHRS, YFSETQ. The CDR3 DNA follows: TGCGCCAGCAGCTTGGCCGGGGTCTGGGTTGAAAAACTGTTTTTT. This sequence encodes CASSLAGVWVEKLFF.

With respect to this clonotype: The junction departs from germline at one end; a sequencing error may be responsible. This chain uses TRBV5-1 with TRBJ2-1; D is possibly TRBD1 (6 bases). This CDR3 is built from 13 residues. The germline V gene encodes CDR1 SGHRS and CDR2 YFSETQ. The CDR3 protein is CTSSLGQYNEQFF. The CDR3 DNA reads as TGCACCAGCAGCTTAGGACAGTACAATGAGCAGTTCTTC.

This clonotype was observed a few times. The V and J genes are TRBV29-1 and TRBJ2-7; tentatively, D is TRBD2 (6 bases). This CDR3 has 14 residues. Deletions cut 6 bases from V and 0 bases from J, with 15 bases between. In germline, CDR1 is SQVTM, CDR2 ANQGSEA. The CDR3 nucleotides are TGCAGCGTAAGACCGGGACTTAGCTCCTACGAGCAGTACTTC. It translates to CSVRPGLSSYEQYF.

The chain combines TRBV20-1 with TRBJ2-3; D is unresolved. The V and J ends lost 4 bases and 0 bases respectively, with 14 bases between them. Germline CDR1 reads DFQATT; CDR2 reads SNEGSKA (reference sequence). The CDR3 runs to 15 residues. This CDR3 is CSANPLIFSTDTQYF. CDR3 in DNA: TGCAGTGCTAACCCACTGATATTTAGCACAGATACGCAGTATTTT.